Listed below are T cell receptor beta chains from one sample, sequenced in a study of T cells in Graves' hyperthyroidism and ophthalmopathy. TCRdb reanalysed the multiplex PCR reads using MiXCR and keeps one entry per CDR3 protein. Here the sample spans hundreds of thousands of distinct CDR3 sequences, 14% to 15% being singletons. Sequencing was performed on blood. The origin of the receptors is a middle-aged woman with Graves' ophthalmopathy. Both conserved end residues are part of each CDR3.

V gene	CDR3 length	J gene	CDR3 protein
TRBV28	18	TRBJ2-5	CASSSAPLMGGNSETQYF
TRBV7-9	14	TRBJ2-7	CASSHPGHPYEQYF
TRBV7-9	15	TRBJ2-5	CASSQNGLAEETQYF
TRBV5-1	14	TRBJ1-1	CASSLGIKNTEAFF
TRBV20-1	12	TRBJ1-5	CSAPRAGTGLHF
TRBV12-3/TRBV12-4	15	TRBJ1-3	CASSLTTSSGNTIYF
TRBV13	15	TRBJ1-2	CASSVFQGAQQGYTF
TRBV12-3/TRBV12-4	13	TRBJ1-2	CASDREGYYGYTF
TRBV10-3	13	TRBJ2-5	CAISEAGGKTQYF
TRBV11-2	15	TRBJ1-4	CASSLEGRDYEKLFF
TRBV29-1	13	TRBJ1-3	CSVWGSAGNTIYF
TRBV6-1	13	TRBJ1-5	CASSIEHNQPQHF
TRBV5-1	17	TRBJ2-7	CASSLGGASGWSYEQYF
TRBV6-1	15	TRBJ2-7	CASSEAAGFSYEQYF
TRBV28	13	TRBJ1-2	CASSPYPVYGYTF
TRBV3-1	17	TRBJ1-5	CASSQGIRGGGSQPQHF
TRBV20-1	15	TRBJ2-6	CSARGDNAGANVLTF
TRBV12-3/TRBV12-4	15	TRBJ2-3	CASSVRQGSTDTQYF
TRBV28	14	TRBJ1-2	CASSFPYHYYGYTF
TRBV7-9	14	TRBJ1-1	CASRRQREVGEAFF
TRBV12-5	13	TRBJ1-1	CASGLDRGRRAFF
TRBV14	13	TRBJ2-3	CASWKGVTDTQYF
TRBV28	14	TRBJ1-2	CASMGLGGDYGYTF
TRBV12-3/TRBV12-4	11	TRBJ2-2	CALGGTGELFF
TRBV20-1	16	TRBJ2-5	CSARPSSGRARETQYF
TRBV6-1	15	TRBJ1-3	CASSELSGTGNTIYF
TRBV20-1	13	TRBJ1-1	CSAGHGRGTEAFF